Detailed here is one T cell receptor beta chain. This sample was included in a study of blood T cell repertoires in COVID-19. Trimming left V 7 bases short and J 1 base short, with 7 bases between. Germline CDR1 and CDR2: SQVTM and ANQGSEA. The CDR3 runs to 11 residues. The table came from immunoSEQ multiplex PCR; TCRdb's copy has only in-frame clones and leaves some out. The table records about 150,000 clones, about 80% of them present only once. Source material: PBMCs or T cells enriched from blood (not recorded which). This chain connects TRBV29-1 to TRBJ1-1; D is undetermined. The receptor comes from a woman aged 50 to 65 who had recovered from COVID-19. In DNA, the CDR3 is TGCAGCGCTCCAGAGAACACTGAAGCTTTCTTT. Translating gives CSAPENTEAFF.